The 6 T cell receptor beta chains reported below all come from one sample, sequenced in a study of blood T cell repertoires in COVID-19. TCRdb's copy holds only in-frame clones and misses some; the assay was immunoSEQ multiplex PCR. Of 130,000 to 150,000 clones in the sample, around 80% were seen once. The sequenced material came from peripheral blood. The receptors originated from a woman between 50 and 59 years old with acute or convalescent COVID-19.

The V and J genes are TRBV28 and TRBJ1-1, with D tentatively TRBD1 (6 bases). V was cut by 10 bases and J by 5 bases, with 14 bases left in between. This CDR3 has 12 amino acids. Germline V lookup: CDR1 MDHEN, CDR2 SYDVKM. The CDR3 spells CATEGGETEAFF. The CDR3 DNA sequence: TGTGCCACCGAAGGGGGGGAAACTGAAGCTTTCTTT.

The CDR3 nucleotides read TGTGCCAGCAGCCCCGCCCCTCGGACAGGGACGTACTTC. It codes for CASSPAPRTGTYF. The V call is TRBV7-2, the J call TRBJ2-7; 8 bases line up with TRBD1. From germline, CDR1 is SGHTA and CDR2 FQGNSA. After removal of 5 bases from V and 12 bases from J, the junction contained 12 bases not matched to a gene. This CDR3 comprises 13 residues.

CDR3 nucleotide sequence: TGTGCCAGCAGCAGAAGACAGGGGCCGCAGTTCTTC. Translated: CASSRRQGPQFF. The V call is TRBV11-3, the J call TRBJ2-1, with 8 bases lining up with TRBD1. The CDR3 sequence is 12 residues long. The ends lost 5 bases at V and 12 bases at J; junction bases unmatched: 6. CDR1 is SGHNT and CDR2 is YENEEA in the germline V gene.

The CDR3 loop is CASSFRTVVLPSYNEQFF. The CDR3 nucleotides are TGTGCCAGCAGTTTCAGGACAGTGGTCCTCCCTTCCTACAATGAGCAGTTCTTC. The rearrangement links TRBV27 to TRBJ2-1; a weak D match, TRBD1 (6 bases). The CDR3 length is 18 residues. V was trimmed by 3 bases and J by 1 base, leaving 19 bases between them. CDR1 and CDR2 (germline): MNHEY, SMNVEV (reference sequence).

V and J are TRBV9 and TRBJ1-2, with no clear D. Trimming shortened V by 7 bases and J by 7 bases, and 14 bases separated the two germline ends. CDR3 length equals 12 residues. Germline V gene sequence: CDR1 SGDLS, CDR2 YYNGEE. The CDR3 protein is CASRPEVGGYTF. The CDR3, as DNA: TGTGCCAGCCGCCCGGAGGTAGGTGGCTACACCTTC.

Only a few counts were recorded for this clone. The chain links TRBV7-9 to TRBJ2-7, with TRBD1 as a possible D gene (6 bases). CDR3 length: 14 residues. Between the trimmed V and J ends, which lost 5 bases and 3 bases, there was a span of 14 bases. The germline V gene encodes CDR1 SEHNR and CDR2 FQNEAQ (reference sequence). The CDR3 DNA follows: TGTGCCAGCAGCCATCCGGGACATAACTACGAGCAGTACTTC. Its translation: CASSHPGHNYEQYF.